The 2 T cell receptor beta chains below all came from one sample that was sequenced in a study of cytomegalovirus exposure and HLA in healthy donors. Amplification used 60 Vbeta primers and 13 Jbeta primers. Only in-frame clones appear in the TCRdb table, and some are missing; sequencing was by immunoSEQ multiplex PCR. The sample has 200,000 to 250,000 clones; 80% to 85% are singletons. Sequencing was carried out using PBMCs. These receptors originate from a woman in her thirties or forties in good health and CMV-seronegative.

The chain couples TRBV6-5 to TRBJ2-2, with a weak D call TRBD1 (6 bases). From germline, CDR1 is MNHEY and CDR2 SVGAGI. This CDR3 has 12 residues. Between the trimmed V and J ends, which lost 10 bases and 6 bases, there was a span of 12 bases. CDR3 bases: TGTGCCATCGGGACACGGCCCGGGGAGCTGTTTTTT. Its translation is CAIGTRPGELFF.

The rearrangement uses TRBV19 and TRBJ1-5; TRBD1 agrees at 8 bases. Germline V CDR1 and CDR2: LNHDA, SQIVND (reference sequence). Unmatched junction bases numbered 5, after V lost 3 bases and J lost 7 bases. The CDR3 is 14 residues long. In DNA, the CDR3 is TGTGCCAGTAGTATCGGGGACAGGATCCAGCCCCAGCATTTT. Translation gives CASSIGDRIQPQHF.